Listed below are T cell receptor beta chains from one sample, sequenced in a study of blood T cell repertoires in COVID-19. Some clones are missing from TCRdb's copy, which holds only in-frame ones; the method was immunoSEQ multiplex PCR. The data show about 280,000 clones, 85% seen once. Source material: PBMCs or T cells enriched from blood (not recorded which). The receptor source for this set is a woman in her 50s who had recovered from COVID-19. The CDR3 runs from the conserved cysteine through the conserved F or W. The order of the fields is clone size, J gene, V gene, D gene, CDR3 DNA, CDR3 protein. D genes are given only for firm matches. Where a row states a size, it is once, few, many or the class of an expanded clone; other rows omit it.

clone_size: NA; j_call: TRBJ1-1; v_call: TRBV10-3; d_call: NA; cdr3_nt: TGTGCCATCAGTGAGACAGGGCCGTACCTGAACACTGAAGCTTTCTTT; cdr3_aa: CAISETGPYLNTEAFF
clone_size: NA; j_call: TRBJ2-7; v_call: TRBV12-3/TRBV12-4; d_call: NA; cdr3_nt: TGTGCCAGCAGTTTTCGGGCCTACGAGCAGTACTTC; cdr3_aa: CASSFRAYEQYF
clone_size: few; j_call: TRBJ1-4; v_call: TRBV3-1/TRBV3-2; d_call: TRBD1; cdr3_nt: TGTGCCACCTCGACAGGGGAAATAGAAAAACTGTTTTTT; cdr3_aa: CATSTGEIEKLFF
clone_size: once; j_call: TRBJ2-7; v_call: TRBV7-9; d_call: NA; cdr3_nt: TGTGCCAGCAGCTCCCCAGGCACCTACGAGCAGTACTTC; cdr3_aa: CASSSPGTYEQYF
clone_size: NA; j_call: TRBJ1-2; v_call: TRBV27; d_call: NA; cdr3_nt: TGTGCCAGCAGTTTATCGACTCGAAATGGCTACACCTTC; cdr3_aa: CASSLSTRNGYTF
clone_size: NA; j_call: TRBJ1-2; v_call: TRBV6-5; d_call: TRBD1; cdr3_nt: TGTGCCAGCATCTGGTCCGGGACAGGGACCCGCTACACCTTC; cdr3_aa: CASIWSGTGTRYTF
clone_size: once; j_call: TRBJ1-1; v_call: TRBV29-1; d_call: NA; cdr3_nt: TGCAGCGCAATTTACCAGGGGAACACTGAAGCTTTCTTT; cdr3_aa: CSAIYQGNTEAFF
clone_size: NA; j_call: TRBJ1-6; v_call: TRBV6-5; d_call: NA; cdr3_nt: TGTGCCAGCAGCGGCACCGGGGGGAATTCACCCCTCCACTTT; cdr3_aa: CASSGTGGNSPLHF
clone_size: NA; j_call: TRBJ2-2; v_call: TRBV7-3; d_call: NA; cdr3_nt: TGTGCCAGCAGCTTAGACTCAATAAACACCGGGGAGCTGTTTTTT; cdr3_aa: CASSLDSINTGELFF
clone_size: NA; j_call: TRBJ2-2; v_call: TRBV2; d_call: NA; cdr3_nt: TGTGCCAGCAGTGAAGAGGGCGGGGACACCGGGGAGCTGTTTTTT; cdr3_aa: CASSEEGGDTGELFF
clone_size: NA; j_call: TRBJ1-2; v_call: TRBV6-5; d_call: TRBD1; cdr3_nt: TGTGCCAGCAATGGAGGGGGCAACTATGGCTACACCTTC; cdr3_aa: CASNGGGNYGYTF
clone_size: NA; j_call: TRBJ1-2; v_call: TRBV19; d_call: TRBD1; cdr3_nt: TGTGCCAGTAGTACGGGACAGTATGGCTACACCTTC; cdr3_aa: CASSTGQYGYTF
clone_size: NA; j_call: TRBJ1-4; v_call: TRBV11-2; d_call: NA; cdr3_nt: TGTGCCAGCAGCGCCGGGAGAACTAATGAAAAACTGTTTTTT; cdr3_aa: CASSAGRTNEKLFF
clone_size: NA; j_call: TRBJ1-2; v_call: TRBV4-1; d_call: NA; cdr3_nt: TGCGCCAGCAGCCAACTACGGACAGCCAATCTCTATGGCTACACCTTC; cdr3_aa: CASSQLRTANLYGYTF
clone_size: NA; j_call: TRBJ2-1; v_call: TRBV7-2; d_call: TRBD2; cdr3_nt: TGTGCCAGCAGCCCCGTGGGCGCGGGAGTCGATGAGCAGTTCTTC; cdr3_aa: CASSPVGAGVDEQFF
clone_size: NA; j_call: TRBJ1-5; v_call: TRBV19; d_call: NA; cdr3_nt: TGTGCCAGTAGTAGAGGGTCTAGGTCTATAAGCAATCAGCCCCAGCATTTT; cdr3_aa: CASSRGSRSISNQPQHF
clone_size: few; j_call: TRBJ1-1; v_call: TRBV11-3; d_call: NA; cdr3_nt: TGTGCCAGCAGCTTACAAACGGACACTGAAGCTTTCTTT; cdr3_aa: CASSLQTDTEAFF
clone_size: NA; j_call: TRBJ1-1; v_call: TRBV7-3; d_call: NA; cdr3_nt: TGTGCCAGCAGCTTAAGTCAGGGGACTGAAGCTTTCTTT; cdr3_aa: CASSLSQGTEAFF
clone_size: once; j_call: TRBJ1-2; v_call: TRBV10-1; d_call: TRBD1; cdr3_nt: TGCGCCAGCATCCTACGACAGGGTCGGAACTATGGCTACACCTTC; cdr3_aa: CASILRQGRNYGYTF
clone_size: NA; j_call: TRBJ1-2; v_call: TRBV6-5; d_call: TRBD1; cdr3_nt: TGTGCCAGCAGGGACCCGGGACAGGCTTATGGCTACACCTTC; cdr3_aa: CASRDPGQAYGYTF
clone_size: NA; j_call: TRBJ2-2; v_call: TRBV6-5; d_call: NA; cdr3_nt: TGTGCCAGCAGAAGGGGCAGGAGGAACACCGGGGAGCTGTTTTTT; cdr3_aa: CASRRGRRNTGELFF
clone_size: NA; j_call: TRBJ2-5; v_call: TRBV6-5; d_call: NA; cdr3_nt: TGTGCCAGCAGTTACTCGGAGAGAATGCGGACCCAGTACTTC; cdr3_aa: CASSYSERMRTQYF
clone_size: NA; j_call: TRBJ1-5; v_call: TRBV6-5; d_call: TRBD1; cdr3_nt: TGTGCCAGCACCGACGGACAGGGCAATCAGCCCCAGCATTTT; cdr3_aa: CASTDGQGNQPQHF
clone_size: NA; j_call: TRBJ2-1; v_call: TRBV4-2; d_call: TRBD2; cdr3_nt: TGTGCCAGCAGCCAAGGGGGGGGACTAGCGGGAGGGACAAGCTCCTACAATGAGCAGTTCTTC; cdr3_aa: CASSQGGGLAGGTSSYNEQFF
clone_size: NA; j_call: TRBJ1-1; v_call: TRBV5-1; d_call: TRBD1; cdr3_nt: TGCGCCAGCAGCGGAGACAGGGGTGGCGAAGCTTTCTTT; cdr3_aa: CASSGDRGGEAFF
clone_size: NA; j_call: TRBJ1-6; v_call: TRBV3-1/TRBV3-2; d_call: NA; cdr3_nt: TGTGCCAGCAGCCCGGGGGGGGGCGGCAATAATTCACCCCTCCACTTT; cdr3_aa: CASSPGGGGNNSPLHF
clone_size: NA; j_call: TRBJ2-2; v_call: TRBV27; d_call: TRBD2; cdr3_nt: TGTGCCAGCAGTTTATTATCCGTAGCGGGGCCGAACACCGGGGAGCTGTTTTTT; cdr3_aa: CASSLLSVAGPNTGELFF
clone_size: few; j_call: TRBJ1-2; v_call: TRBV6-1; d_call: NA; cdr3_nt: TGTGCCAGCAGTGAAGTGTCAGGGAACGATAAGATCTACACCTTC; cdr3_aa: CASSEVSGNDKIYTF
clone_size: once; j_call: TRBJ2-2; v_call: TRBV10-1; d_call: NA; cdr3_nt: TGCGCCAGCAGGGAGGCCAGCGACACCGGGGAGCTGTTTTTT; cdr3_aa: CASREASDTGELFF
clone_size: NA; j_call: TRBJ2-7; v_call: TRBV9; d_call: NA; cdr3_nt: TGTGCCAGCAGCCCGGGATGGGGGGCCTACGAGCAGTACTTC; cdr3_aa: CASSPGWGAYEQYF
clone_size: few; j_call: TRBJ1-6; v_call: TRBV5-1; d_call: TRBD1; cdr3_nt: TGCGCCAGCAGCTTGGAGAACAGGGGAAATTCACCCCTCCACTTT; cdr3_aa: CASSLENRGNSPLHF
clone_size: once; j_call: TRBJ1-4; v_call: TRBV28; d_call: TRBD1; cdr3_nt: TGTGCCAGCATCCCACCGGGACAGGGCATTGAAAAACTGTTTTTT; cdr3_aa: CASIPPGQGIEKLFF
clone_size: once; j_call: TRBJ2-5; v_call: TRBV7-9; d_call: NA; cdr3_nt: TGTGCCAGCAGCTTGGACAGGACTACCCAAGAGACCCAGTACTTC; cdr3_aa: CASSLDRTTQETQYF
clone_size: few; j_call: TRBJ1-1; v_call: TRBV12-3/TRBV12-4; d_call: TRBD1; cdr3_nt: TGTGCCAGCAGTCTCGACAGGGCCCCTGAAGCTTTCTTT; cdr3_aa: CASSLDRAPEAFF
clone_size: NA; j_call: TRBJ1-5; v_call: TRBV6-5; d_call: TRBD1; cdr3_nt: TGTGCCAGCATATCAGGGACAGGTCTGGGGCAGCCCCAGCATTTT; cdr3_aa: CASISGTGLGQPQHF
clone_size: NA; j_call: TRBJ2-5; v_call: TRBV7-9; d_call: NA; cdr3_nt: TGTGCCAGCAGCACGGACAGAGTCAAAGAGACCCAGTACTTC; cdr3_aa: CASSTDRVKETQYF
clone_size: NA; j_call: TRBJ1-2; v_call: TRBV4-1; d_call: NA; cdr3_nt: TGCGCCAGCAGCCAAGATATTGGCAGGTTACCCTATGGCTACACCTTC; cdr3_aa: CASSQDIGRLPYGYTF
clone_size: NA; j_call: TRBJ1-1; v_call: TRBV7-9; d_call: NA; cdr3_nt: TGTGCCAGCAGGCTAACGGGGAACACTGAAGCTTTCTTT; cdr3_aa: CASRLTGNTEAFF
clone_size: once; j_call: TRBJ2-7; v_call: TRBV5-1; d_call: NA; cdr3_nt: TGCGCCAGCAGCCTGGATCTTTACGAGCAGTACTTC; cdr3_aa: CASSLDLYEQYF
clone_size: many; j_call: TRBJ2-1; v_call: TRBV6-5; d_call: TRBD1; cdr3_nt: TGTGCCAGCAGCCGGACAGGACTGTCTGAGCAGTTCTTC; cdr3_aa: CASSRTGLSEQFF
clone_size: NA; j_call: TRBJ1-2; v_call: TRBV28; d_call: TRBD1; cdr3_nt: TGTGCCAGCAGTTCCACAGGGGGCGATGGCTACACCTTC; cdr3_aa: CASSSTGGDGYTF
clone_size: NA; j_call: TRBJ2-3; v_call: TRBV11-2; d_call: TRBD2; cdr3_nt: TGTGCCAGCAGCTTTGTTAGCGGGAGGGCCGAGGGAGATACGCAGTATTTT; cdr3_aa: CASSFVSGRAEGDTQYF
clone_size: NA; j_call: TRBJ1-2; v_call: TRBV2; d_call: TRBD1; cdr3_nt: TGTGCCAGCAGGGGACAGGGGGGAGCTAACTATGGCTACACCTTC; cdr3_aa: CASRGQGGANYGYTF
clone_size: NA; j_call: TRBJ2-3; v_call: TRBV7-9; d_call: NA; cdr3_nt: TGTGCCAGCAGCCCCCCCACAGGGTCAGATACGCAGTATTTT; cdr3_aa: CASSPPTGSDTQYF
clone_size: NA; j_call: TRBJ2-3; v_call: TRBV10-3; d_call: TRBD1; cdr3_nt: TGTGCCATCGGCTTAGGGACAGGGGCAGATACGCAGTATTTT; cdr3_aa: CAIGLGTGADTQYF
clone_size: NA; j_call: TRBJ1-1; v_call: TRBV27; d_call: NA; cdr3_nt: TGTGCCAGCAGTTCCTCCGGGAGAGGCCTTCGGGGGGCTTTCTTT; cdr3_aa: CASSSSGRGLRGAFF
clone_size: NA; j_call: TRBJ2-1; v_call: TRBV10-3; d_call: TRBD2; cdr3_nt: TGTGCCATCAGTGGGGCTAGCGGGGGTAATGAGCAGTTCTTC; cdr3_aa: CAISGASGGNEQFF
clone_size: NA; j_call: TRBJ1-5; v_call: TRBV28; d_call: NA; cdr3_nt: TGTGCCAGCAGTTTCATGGCAGGCAATCAGCCCCAGCATTTT; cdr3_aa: CASSFMAGNQPQHF
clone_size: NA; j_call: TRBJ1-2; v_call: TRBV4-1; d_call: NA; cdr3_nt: TGCGCCAGCAGCCAAAACACAGGGCTAGGCTATGGCTACACCTTC; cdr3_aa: CASSQNTGLGYGYTF
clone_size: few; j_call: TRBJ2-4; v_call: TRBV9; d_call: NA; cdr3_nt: TGTGCCAGCAGCGCCCCCACGACAGACATTCAGTACTTC; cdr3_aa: CASSAPTTDIQYF
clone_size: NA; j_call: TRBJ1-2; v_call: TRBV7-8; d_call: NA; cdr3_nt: TGTGCCAGCAGTCCTCGACTGTTACGGGGCTACACCTTC; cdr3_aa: CASSPRLLRGYTF
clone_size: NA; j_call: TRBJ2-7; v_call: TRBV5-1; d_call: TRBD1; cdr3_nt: TGCGCCAGCAGCCCGGGACAGGGGTCCTACGAGCAGTACTTC; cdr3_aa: CASSPGQGSYEQYF